Listed below are T cell receptor beta chains from one sample, sequenced in a study of OX40 agonist ivuxolimab in advanced cancers. The assay was immunoSEQ multiplex PCR, and TCRdb's table has in-frame clones only and misses some. The table lists about 42,000 clones, over 75% of them singletons. The sample was CD4+ or CD8+ T cells sorted from blood, taken in a trial of the OX40 agonist ivuxolimab. The receptors originated from an adult with an advanced solid tumor such as melanoma, head and neck, liver or kidney cancer. The CDR3 runs from the conserved cysteine through the conserved F or W. The order of the fields is clone size, J gene, D gene, V gene, CDR3 DNA, CDR3 protein. The D gene is left open where the match is weak. Part of the rows lack a size; the others show once, few, many or a class for expanded clones.

size: -; J: TRBJ1-5; D: -; V: TRBV27; DNA: TGTGCCAGCAGTTGGGGGGGCGTCCAGCCCCAGCATTTT; CDR3: CASSWGGVQPQHF
size: -; J: TRBJ2-7; D: TRBD2; V: TRBV7-2; DNA: TGTGCCAGCAGCTACCGCAGACTAGCGGGGGCCTACGAGCAGTACTTC; CDR3: CASSYRRLAGAYEQYF
size: -; J: TRBJ2-2; D: -; V: TRBV7-7; DNA: TGTGCCAGCAGCTTATCTCCAGGGAGGGGGCTCACCGGGGAGCTGTTTTTT; CDR3: CASSLSPGRGLTGELFF
size: -; J: TRBJ2-7; D: -; V: TRBV6-1; DNA: TGTGCCAGCAGTCTCCGGGAGCCCTACGAGCAGTACTTC; CDR3: CASSLREPYEQYF
size: few; J: TRBJ1-1; D: -; V: TRBV4-3; DNA: TGCGCCAGCAGCCAAGATGGGGCAGGGAGGGGTGAAGCTTTCTTT; CDR3: CASSQDGAGRGEAFF
size: -; J: TRBJ2-5; D: TRBD2; V: TRBV14; DNA: TGTGCCAGCCGCAGACTAGCGGGGGGGGAGACCCAGTACTTC; CDR3: CASRRLAGGETQYF
size: -; J: TRBJ2-5; D: TRBD1; V: TRBV5-4; DNA: TGTGCCAGCAGCTTGGAGGACAGGGAAGAGACCCAGTACTTC; CDR3: CASSLEDREETQYF
size: -; J: TRBJ2-1; D: TRBD1; V: TRBV19; DNA: TGTGCCAGTAGTCCCCGGGACAGGGGGTATGAGCAGTTCTTC; CDR3: CASSPRDRGYEQFF
size: few; J: TRBJ2-1; D: -; V: TRBV27; DNA: TGTGCCAGCAGTATCCGGGACCCGGCCTACAATGAGCAGTTCTTC; CDR3: CASSIRDPAYNEQFF
size: -; J: TRBJ1-2; D: -; V: TRBV6-6; DNA: TGTGCCAGCAGAGCCCCAGGGGTCCGGGGCTACACCTTC; CDR3: CASRAPGVRGYTF
size: -; J: TRBJ1-4; D: TRBD1; V: TRBV5-8; DNA: TGTGCCAGCAGTTTAGGGCAGGGGGCGTCTAATGAAAAACTGTTTTTT; CDR3: CASSLGQGASNEKLFF
size: -; J: TRBJ2-2; D: -; V: TRBV10-3; DNA: TGTGCCATCAGTGATCTACAAACCGGGGAGCTGTTTTTT; CDR3: CAISDLQTGELFF
size: -; J: TRBJ2-3; D: TRBD2; V: TRBV18; DNA: TGTGCCAGCTCACCATCTCGGGGGGGCCATAGCACAGATACGCAGTATTTT; CDR3: CASSPSRGGHSTDTQYF
size: -; J: TRBJ1-1; D: -; V: TRBV9; DNA: TGTGCCAGCAGCATGGGCCCGAACACTGAAGCTTTCTTT; CDR3: CASSMGPNTEAFF
size: once; J: TRBJ2-1; D: TRBD2; V: TRBV7-7; DNA: TGTGCCAGCAGCTTGATGCGGGAGACGGAGCAGTTCTTC; CDR3: CASSLMRETEQFF
size: once; J: TRBJ2-7; D: -; V: TRBV7-2; DNA: TGTGCCAGCAGCTTAGGGGCGTATGGGCCTGACTCCTACGAGCAGTACTTC; CDR3: CASSLGAYGPDSYEQYF
size: few; J: TRBJ2-2; D: -; V: TRBV7-2; DNA: TGTGCCAGCAGCAAGGACTGGAACACCGGGGAGCTGTTTTTT; CDR3: CASSKDWNTGELFF
size: once; J: TRBJ1-1; D: -; V: TRBV6-5; DNA: TGTGCCAGCACGGGAGGGAAGGAAAGGAACACTGAAGCTTTCTTT; CDR3: CASTGGKERNTEAFF
size: few; J: TRBJ2-7; D: -; V: TRBV6-5; DNA: TGTGCCAGCAGTCCGGCAGGCCTCTACGAGCAGTACTTC; CDR3: CASSPAGLYEQYF
size: -; J: TRBJ2-1; D: -; V: TRBV9; DNA: TGTGCCAGCAGCCGGGCAGGGGACACCTACAATGAGCAGTTCTTC; CDR3: CASSRAGDTYNEQFF
size: -; J: TRBJ2-2; D: -; V: TRBV10-3; DNA: TGTGCCATCAATACGGGAGACAGCACCGGGGAGCTGTTTTTT; CDR3: CAINTGDSTGELFF
size: -; J: TRBJ2-1; D: -; V: TRBV6-1; DNA: TGTGCCAGCAGGCCGGAGTATCCCTACAATGAGCAGTTCTTC; CDR3: CASRPEYPYNEQFF
size: -; J: TRBJ1-2; D: -; V: TRBV27; DNA: TGTGCCAGCAGTTCGTTTCTCGGAGAGAACTATGGCTACACCTTC; CDR3: CASSSFLGENYGYTF
size: -; J: TRBJ1-6; D: -; V: TRBV28; DNA: TGTGCCAGCATACCCGGGCCCTATAATTCACCCCTCCACTTT; CDR3: CASIPGPYNSPLHF
size: -; J: TRBJ1-2; D: -; V: TRBV6-1; DNA: TGTGCCAGCAGTGAAAGGGGTGACTATGGCTACACCTTC; CDR3: CASSERGDYGYTF
size: -; J: TRBJ2-7; D: TRBD1; V: TRBV5-1; DNA: TGCGCCAGCAGCCTAACAGGGGTTGGCAACGAGCAGTACTTC; CDR3: CASSLTGVGNEQYF
size: medium-sized; J: TRBJ2-4; D: -; V: TRBV27; DNA: TGTGCCAGCAGTTTATCGGTCGCCCCTGGAAACATTCAGTACTTC; CDR3: CASSLSVAPGNIQYF